The 16 T cell receptor beta chains presented below share a single source sample, sequenced in a study of T cell responses to AZD1222 COVID-19 vaccine (dated by TCRdb to the early 2020s). Library preparation was by the immunoSEQ multiplex PCR assay. Drawn from immuneACCESS, this table holds only the in-frame rearrangements with V and J called that TCRdb kept. Clones are partly lost; checked studies trace under half to an unresolved V gene and leave the rest unexplained. The sample records around 100,000 clones, about 90% of which are singletons. The top ten clonotypes cover about 3% of the sample. What the time point label conveys for this sample: baseline before first vaccination. The specimen was peripheral blood, collected on day 0 of AZD1222 vaccination. The receptors here all came from an adult in good health.

The sample holds one count of this clone. This sequence joins TRBV19 and TRBJ1-2; D remains ambiguous. V was clipped by 5 bases and J by 4 bases, with 17 bases between them. The CDR3 length is 15 residues. Germline V CDR1 and CDR2: LNHDA, SQIVND (reference sequence). The CDR3 protein is CASSSGSNRGYGYTF. CDR3 sequence (DNA): TGTGCCAGTAGTTCTGGTTCCAATCGGGGCTATGGCTACACCTTC.

The CDR3 DNA sequence: TGCGCCAGCAGCCCCGGGACAGGAGGGTTCACCATATATTTT. It yields the protein CASSPGTGGFTIYF. The gene calls are TRBV4-1 and TRBJ1-3; 8 bases fit TRBD1. The ends lost 4 bases at V and 9 bases at J; junction bases unmatched: 8. The length of the CDR3 is 14 residues. Germline lookup yields CDR1 MGHRA and CDR2 YSYEKL.

Only one count was recorded for this clone. The chain recombines TRBV15 with TRBJ2-5; possibly TRBD1 for D (5 bases). Germline loops: CDR1 LNHNV, CDR2 YYDKDF (reference sequence). The CDR3 has 16 residues. The germline V and J ends were trimmed by 4 bases and 9 bases, with 24 bases remaining between them. CDR3 residues: CATSKSTVRNNQAQYF. CDR3 bases: TGTGCCACCAGCAAGTCGACAGTCCGCAATAATCAGGCCCAGTACTTC.

The CDR3 sequence is CAWSGVGKDTGELFF. CDR3 nucleotide sequence: TGTGCCTGGAGTGGGGTTGGGAAGGACACCGGGGAGCTGTTTTTT. V gene TRBV30 combines with J gene TRBJ2-2; D remains unclear. Trimming took off 1 base at V and 3 bases at J, with 12 bases between the two ends. The CDR3 length is 15 residues. From germline, CDR1 is GTSNPN and CDR2 SVGIG (reference sequence).

This clone occurred a few times. A junction boundary mismatches the germline segment, possibly from a read error. The V call is TRBV20-1, the J call TRBJ2-7, with 9 bases lining up with TRBD1. This CDR3 contains 11 residues. The germline CDR1 and CDR2 sequences are DFQATT and SNEGSKA (reference sequence). The CDR3 region has the DNA TGCAGTGCAAAGCAGGGGGACAGGGAACGGTTC. Amino acids: CSAKQGDRERF.

V and J are TRBV19 and TRBJ2-6; D not resolved. The V and J ends lost 1 base and 3 bases respectively, with 19 bases between them. The CDR3 is 19 residues long. Germline CDR1 LNHDA, CDR2 SQIVND (reference sequence). The DNA of the CDR3 is TGTGCCAGTAGTATAGTTTACACCCTCTCCTCGGGTGGGGCCAACGTCCTGACTTTC. Protein product: CASSIVYTLSSGGANVLTF.

The V gene is TRBV5-1, the J gene TRBJ2-1; D remains ambiguous. The germline V and J ends were trimmed by 6 bases and 7 bases, with 11 bases remaining between them. Germline V gene sequence: CDR1 SGHRS, CDR2 YFSETQ. The CDR3 loop spans 12 amino acids. In DNA, the CDR3 is TGCGCCAGCACAGGATTGGGGAATGAGCAGTTCTTC. Encoded protein: CASTGLGNEQFF.

V is TRBV4-1 and J is TRBJ2-7, with 10 bases aligning to TRBD2. Germline V gene sequence: CDR1 MGHRA, CDR2 YSYEKL. V was clipped by 4 bases and J by 0 bases; unmatched bases: 3. The length of the CDR3 is 15 residues. The DNA of the CDR3 is TGCGCCAGCAGCCTCGGACTAGCGGCCTCCTACGAGCAGTACTTC. Its translation: CASSLGLAASYEQYF.

Here the CDR3 reads CASSLTGRQETQYF. The CDR3 bases are TGTGCCAGTAGTTTAACAGGGAGGCAGGAGACCCAGTACTTC. The chain has TRBV19 and TRBJ2-5; the D call may be TRBD1 or TRBD2 (6 bases each). The CDR3 has 14 amino acids. V lost 5 bases and J lost 5, with 15 bases in between. Germline lookup yields CDR1 LNHDA and CDR2 SQIVND (reference sequence). Full variable domain (rest looked up from reference TRBV19 and TRBJ2-5): DGGITQSPKYLFRKEGQNVTLSCEQNLNHDAMYWYRQDPGQGLRLIYYSQIVNDFQKGDIAEGYSVSREKKESFPLTVTSAQKNPTAFYLCASSLTGRQETQYFGPGTRLLVL.

CDR3 in amino acids: CASSYSTWTSRGETQYF. CDR3 nucleotide sequence: TGTGCCAGCAGTTACTCTACATGGACTTCCCGGGGGGAGACCCAGTACTTC. The chain employs TRBV6-2 or TRBV6-3 and TRBJ2-5; D may be TRBD2 (6 bases). The CDR3 totals 17 residues. Looked up from germline, CDR1 is MNHEY and CDR2 is SVGEGT. V was clipped by 0 bases and J by 5 bases, with 19 bases between them.

The V gene is TRBV7-9, the J gene TRBJ1-2; D not resolved. Germline V gene lookup returns CDR1 SEHNR and CDR2 FQNEAQ (reference sequence). The CDR3 consists of 16 residues. V gave up 5 bases and J gave up 2 bases, with 18 bases separating them. The CDR3 DNA sequence: TGTGCCAGCAGCCCCCCCATAGGGTGGGAGAACTATGGCTACACCTTC. This sequence encodes CASSPPIGWENYGYTF.

The chain joins TRBV29-1 to TRBJ1-6, with D perhaps TRBD1 (5 bases). V lost 7 bases and J lost 5, with 12 bases in between. The CDR3 totals 13 residues. Per the germline V gene, CDR1 is SQVTM and CDR2 is ANQGSEA. The CDR3 DNA sequence: TGCAGCGCCGCCGACAGCCATAATTCACCCCTCCACTTT. Its translation is CSAADSHNSPLHF.

The chain links TRBV7-3 to TRBJ2-5; no firm D call. V was shortened by 0 bases and J by 2 bases, with 7 bases between the two germline ends. CDR1 SGHTA and CDR2 FQGTGA come from the germline V gene. The CDR3 covers 14 residues. CDR3 nucleotide sequence: TGTGCCAGCAGCTTAACGGGCAGGCAAGAGACCCAGTACTTC. This sequence encodes CASSLTGRQETQYF. Supplemented by reference TRBV7-3 and TRBJ2-5, the full variable domain reads GAGVSQTPSNKVTEKGKYVELRCDPISGHTALYWYRQSLGQGPEFLIYFQGTGAADDSGLPNDRFFAVRPEGSVSTLKIQRTERGDSAVYLCASSLTGRQETQYFGPGTRLLVL.

The chain joins TRBV10-3 to TRBJ2-3, with TRBD2 matching over 7 bases. Germline V gene lookup returns CDR1 ENHRY and CDR2 SYGVKD. V shed 6 bases and J 1 base; nucleotides not matched to a gene: 7. The CDR3 runs to 15 residues. CDR3 sequence: CAIRDGLVGTDTQYF. The CDR3 region has the DNA TGTGCCATCAGAGACGGACTAGTGGGCACAGATACGCAGTATTTT.

As concerns this clone: Relative to the germline gene, one junction end is altered; a read error may explain this. The chain combines TRBV30 with TRBJ2-2, with D perhaps matching TRBD2 (6 bases). The CDR3 covers 14 residues. Germline loops: CDR1 GTSNPN, CDR2 SVGIG (reference sequence). CDR3 amino acids: CAWGGTGNAGELFF. The DNA of the CDR3 is TGTGCCTGGGGGGGGACGGGGAACGCCGGGGAGCTGTTTTTT.

The chain uses TRBV9 and TRBJ2-3; 7 bases fit TRBD2. CDR1 and CDR2 (germline): SGDLS, YYNGEE. CDR3 size: 14 residues. J gave up 4 bases and V 4 bases, and 6 bases lay outside the gene matches. The CDR3 DNA reads as TGTGCCAGCAGCTCGTGGGGGAGGGCAGATACGCAGTATTTT. Its protein product is CASSSWGRADTQYF.